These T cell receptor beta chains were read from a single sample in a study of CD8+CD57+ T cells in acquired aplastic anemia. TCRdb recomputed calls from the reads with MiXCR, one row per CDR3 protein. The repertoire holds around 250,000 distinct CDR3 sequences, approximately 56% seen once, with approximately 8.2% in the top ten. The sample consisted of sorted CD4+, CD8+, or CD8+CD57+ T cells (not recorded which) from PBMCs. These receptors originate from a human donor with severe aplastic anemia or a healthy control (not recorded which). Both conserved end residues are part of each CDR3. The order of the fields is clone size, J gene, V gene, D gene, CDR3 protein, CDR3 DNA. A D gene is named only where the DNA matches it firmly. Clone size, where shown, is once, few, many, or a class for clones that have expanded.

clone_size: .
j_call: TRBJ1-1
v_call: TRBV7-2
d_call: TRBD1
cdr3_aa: CASSPSTGGGGTEAFF
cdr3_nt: TGTGCCAGCAGCCCCTCGACAGGGGGAGGGGGCACTGAAGCTTTCTTT

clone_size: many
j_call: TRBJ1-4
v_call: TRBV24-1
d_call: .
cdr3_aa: CAIRREKLFF
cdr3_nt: TGTGCCATCAGGAGGGAAAAACTGTTTTTT

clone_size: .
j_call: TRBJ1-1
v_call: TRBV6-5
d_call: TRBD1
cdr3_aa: CASAGQGLNTEAFF
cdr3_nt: TGTGCCAGCGCGGGACAGGGCTTGAACACTGAAGCTTTCTTT

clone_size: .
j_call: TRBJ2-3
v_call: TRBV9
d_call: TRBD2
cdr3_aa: CASSSGGSGLIDTQYF
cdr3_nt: TGTGCCAGCAGCTCCGGGGGTAGCGGGCTAATTGATACGCAGTATTTT

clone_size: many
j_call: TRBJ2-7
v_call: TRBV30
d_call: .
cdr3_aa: CAWMGTSYEQYF
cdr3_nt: TGTGCCTGGATGGGAACCTCCTACGAGCAGTACTTC

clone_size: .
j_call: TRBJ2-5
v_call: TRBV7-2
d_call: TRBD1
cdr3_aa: CASSLRGRTETQYF
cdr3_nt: TGTGCCAGCAGCTTAAGGGGGCGCACAGAGACCCAGTACTTC

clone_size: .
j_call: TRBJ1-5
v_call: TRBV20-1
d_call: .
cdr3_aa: CSAPRGGVDNEQPQHF
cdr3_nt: TGCAGTGCACCGCGGGGGGGCGTTGACAATGAGCAGCCCCAGCATTTT

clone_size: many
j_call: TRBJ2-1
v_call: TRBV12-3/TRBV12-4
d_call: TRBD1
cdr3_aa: CASSFFQGARNEQFF
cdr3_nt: TGTGCCAGCAGTTTTTTCCAGGGGGCTAGGAATGAGCAGTTCTTC

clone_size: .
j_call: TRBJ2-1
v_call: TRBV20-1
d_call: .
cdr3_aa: CSATVPARNEQFF
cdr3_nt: TGCAGTGCTACGGTACCAGCACGGAATGAGCAGTTCTTC

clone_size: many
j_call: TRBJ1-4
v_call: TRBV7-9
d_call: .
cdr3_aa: CASRPSSGLNEKLFF
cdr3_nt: TGTGCCAGCAGGCCTTCAAGTGGCCTTAATGAAAAACTGTTTTTT

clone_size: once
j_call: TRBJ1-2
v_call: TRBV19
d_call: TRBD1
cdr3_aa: CASSISGQARYGYTF
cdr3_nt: TGTGCCAGTAGTATATCGGGACAGGCGCGCTATGGCTACACCTTC

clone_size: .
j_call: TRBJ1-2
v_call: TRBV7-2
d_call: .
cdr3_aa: CASSLAGQGGYGYTF
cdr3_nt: TGTGCCAGCAGCTTAGCGGGTCAGGGAGGCTATGGCTACACCTTC

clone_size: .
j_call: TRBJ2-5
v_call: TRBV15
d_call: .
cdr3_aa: CATSNGVQETQYF
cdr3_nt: TGTGCCACCAGCAACGGGGTACAAGAGACCCAGTACTTC

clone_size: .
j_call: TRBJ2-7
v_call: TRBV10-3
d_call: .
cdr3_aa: CAISPDNEQYF
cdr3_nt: TGTGCCATCAGCCCCGACAATGAGCAGTACTTC

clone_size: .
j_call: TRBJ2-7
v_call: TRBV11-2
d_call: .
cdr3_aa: CASSPQDDIEYEQYF
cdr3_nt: TGTGCCAGCAGCCCTCAAGATGACATCGAATACGAGCAGTACTTC

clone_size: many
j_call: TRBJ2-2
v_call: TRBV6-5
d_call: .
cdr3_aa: CASSYLGASTGELFF
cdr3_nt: TGTGCCAGCAGTTACTTGGGGGCGAGCACCGGGGAGCTGTTTTTT

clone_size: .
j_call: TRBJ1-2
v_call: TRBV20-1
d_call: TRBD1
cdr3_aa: CSAYDRDGYTF
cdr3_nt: TGCAGTGCTTACGACAGGGATGGCTACACCTTC

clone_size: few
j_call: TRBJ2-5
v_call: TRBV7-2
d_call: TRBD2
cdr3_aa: CASSLGRRLAGGPLVQETQYF
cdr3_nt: TGTGCCAGCAGCTTAGGTCGTCGACTAGCGGGGGGGCCCTTGGTCCAAGAGACCCAGTACTTC

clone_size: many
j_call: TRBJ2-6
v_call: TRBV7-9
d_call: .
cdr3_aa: CASSLVGVGANVLTF
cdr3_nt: TGTGCCAGCAGCTTAGTTGGGGTTGGGGCCAACGTCCTGACTTTC

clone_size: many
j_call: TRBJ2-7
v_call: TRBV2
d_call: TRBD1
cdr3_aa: CASTGQESSYEQYF
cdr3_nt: TGTGCCAGCACCGGACAGGAGAGCTCCTACGAGCAGTACTTC

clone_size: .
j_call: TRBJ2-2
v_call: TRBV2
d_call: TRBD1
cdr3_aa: CASSQHKTGGTGELVF
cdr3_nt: TGTGCCAGCAGTCAGCACAAGACAGGGGGGACCGGGGAGCTGGTTTTT

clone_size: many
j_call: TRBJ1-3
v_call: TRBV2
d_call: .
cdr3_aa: CASSEMGNSGNTIYF
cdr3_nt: TGTGCCAGCAGTGAAATGGGGAACTCTGGAAACACCATATATTTT

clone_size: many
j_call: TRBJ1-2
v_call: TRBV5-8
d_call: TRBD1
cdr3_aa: CASRPGTGAKLSYGYTF
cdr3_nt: TGTGCCAGCAGACCCGGGACAGGGGCCAAATTGAGCTATGGCTACACCTTC

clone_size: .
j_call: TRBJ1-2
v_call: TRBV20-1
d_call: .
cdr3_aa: CSAIAPAYGYTF
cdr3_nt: TGCAGTGCCATTGCCCCGGCGTACGGCTACACCTTC

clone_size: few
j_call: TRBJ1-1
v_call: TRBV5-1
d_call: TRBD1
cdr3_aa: CASSLARGDMNTEAFF
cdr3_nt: TGCGCCAGCAGCTTGGCCAGGGGGGATATGAACACTGAAGCTTTCTTT

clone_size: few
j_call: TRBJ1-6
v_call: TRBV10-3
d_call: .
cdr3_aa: CATGETTSPSPLHF
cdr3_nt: TGTGCCACGGGGGAAACAACCTCTCCTTCACCCCTCCACTTT

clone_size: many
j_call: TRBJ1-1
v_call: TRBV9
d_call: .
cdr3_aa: CASSVEPDTEAFF
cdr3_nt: TGTGCCAGCAGCGTAGAGCCGGACACTGAAGCTTTCTTT

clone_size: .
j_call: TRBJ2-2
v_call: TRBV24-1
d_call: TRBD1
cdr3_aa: CATSGTGKGGELFF
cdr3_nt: TGTGCCACCAGTGGGACAGGGAAGGGCGGGGAGCTGTTTTTT

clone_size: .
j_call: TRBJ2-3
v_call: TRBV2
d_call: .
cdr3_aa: CASSLAKREGAADTQYF
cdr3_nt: TGTGCCAGCAGCTTAGCCAAAAGGGAGGGGGCTGCAGATACGCAGTATTTT

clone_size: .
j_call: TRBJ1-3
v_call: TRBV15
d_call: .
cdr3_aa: CATSRDQSANTIYF
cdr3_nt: TGTGCCACCAGTAGAGATCAATCTGCAAACACCATATATTTT

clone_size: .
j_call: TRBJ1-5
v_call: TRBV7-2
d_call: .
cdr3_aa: CASRKGNQPQHF
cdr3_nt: TGTGCCAGCAGAAAAGGGAATCAGCCCCAGCATTTT

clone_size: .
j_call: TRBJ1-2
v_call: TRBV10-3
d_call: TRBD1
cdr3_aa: CAISESDRGLFYTF
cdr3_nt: TGTGCCATCAGTGAATCTGACAGGGGGCTATTCTACACCTTC

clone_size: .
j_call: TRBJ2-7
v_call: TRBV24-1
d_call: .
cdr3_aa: CATSDLLGSYEQYF
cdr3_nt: TGTGCCACCAGTGATCTTCTGGGCAGTTACGAGCAGTACTTC

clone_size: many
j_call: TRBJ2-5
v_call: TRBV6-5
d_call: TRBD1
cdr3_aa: CASRSPGQGWETQYF
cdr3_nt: TGTGCCAGCAGGTCCCCGGGACAGGGGTGGGAGACCCAGTACTTC

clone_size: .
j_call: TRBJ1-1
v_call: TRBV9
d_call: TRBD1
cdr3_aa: CASSRSRGLDTEAFF
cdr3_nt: TGTGCCAGCAGCCGGTCCAGGGGGCTTGACACTGAAGCTTTCTTT

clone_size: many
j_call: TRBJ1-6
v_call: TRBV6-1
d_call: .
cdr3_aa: CASSTDSRNSPLHF
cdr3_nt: TGTGCCAGCAGTACCGACAGCCGAAATTCACCCCTCCACTTT

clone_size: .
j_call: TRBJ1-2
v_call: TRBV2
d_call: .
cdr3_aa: CASSALGRLYGYTF
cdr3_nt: TGTGCCAGCAGTGCTCTCGGCAGACTCTATGGCTACACCTTC

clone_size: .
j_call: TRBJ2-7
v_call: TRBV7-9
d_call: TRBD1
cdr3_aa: CASSPPPTGAEQYF
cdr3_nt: TGTGCCAGCAGCCCTCCACCTACAGGGGCCGAGCAGTACTTC

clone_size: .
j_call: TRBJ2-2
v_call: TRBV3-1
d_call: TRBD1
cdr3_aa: CASSQDFRTGGNTGELFF
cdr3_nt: TGTGCCAGCAGCCAAGACTTTCGGACAGGGGGAAACACCGGGGAGCTGTTTTTT

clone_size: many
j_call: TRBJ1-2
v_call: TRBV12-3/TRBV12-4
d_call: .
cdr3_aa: CASSDRFSNYGYTF
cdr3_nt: TGTGCCAGCAGTGACAGGTTTTCCAACTATGGCTACACCTTC

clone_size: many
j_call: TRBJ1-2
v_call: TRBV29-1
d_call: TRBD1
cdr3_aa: CSVPGQRAYGYTF
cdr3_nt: TGCAGCGTGCCGGGACAGCGGGCCTATGGCTACACCTTC

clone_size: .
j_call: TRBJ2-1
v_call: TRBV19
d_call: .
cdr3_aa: CASKGAPYNEQFF
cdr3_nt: TGTGCCAGTAAAGGGGCTCCCTACAATGAGCAGTTCTTC

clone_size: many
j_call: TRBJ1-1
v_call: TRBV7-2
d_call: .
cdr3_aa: CASSSPLKGRGNTEAFF
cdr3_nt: TGTGCCAGCAGCTCCCCCCTCAAAGGGCGTGGGAACACTGAAGCTTTCTTT

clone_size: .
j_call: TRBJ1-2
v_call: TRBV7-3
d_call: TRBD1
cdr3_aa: CASSLGDRGDHYGYTF
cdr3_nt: TGTGCCAGCAGCTTAGGGGACAGGGGCGATCACTATGGCTACACCTTC

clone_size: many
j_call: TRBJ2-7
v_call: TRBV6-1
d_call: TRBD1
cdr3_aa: CASTGLTGGAEQYF
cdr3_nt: TGTGCCAGCACTGGTTTAACAGGGGGCGCCGAGCAGTACTTC

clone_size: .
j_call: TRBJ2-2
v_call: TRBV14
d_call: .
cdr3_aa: CASSQVSRGSGELFF
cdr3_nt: TGTGCCAGCAGCCAAGTGTCGAGGGGGAGCGGGGAGCTGTTTTTT

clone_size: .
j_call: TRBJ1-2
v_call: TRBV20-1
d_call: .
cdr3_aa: CSATTGKDYGYTF
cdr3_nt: TGCAGTGCTACCACAGGGAAGGACTATGGCTACACCTTC

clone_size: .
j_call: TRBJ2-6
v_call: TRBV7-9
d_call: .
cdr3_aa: CASSWEGVSGANVLTF
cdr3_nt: TGTGCCAGCAGCTGGGAAGGGGTCTCTGGGGCCAACGTCCTGACTTTC

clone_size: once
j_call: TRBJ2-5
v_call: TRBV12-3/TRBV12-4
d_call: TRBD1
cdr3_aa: CASSPPGQGEETQYF
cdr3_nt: TGTGCCAGCAGTCCCCCGGGACAGGGGGAAGAGACCCAGTACTTC

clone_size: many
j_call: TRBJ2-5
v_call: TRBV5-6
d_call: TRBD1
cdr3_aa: CASSFSGTGRETQYF
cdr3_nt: TGTGCCAGCAGCTTCTCAGGGACAGGGAGGGAGACCCAGTACTTC

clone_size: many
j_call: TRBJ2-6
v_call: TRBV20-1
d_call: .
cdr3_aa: CSARDTGTRGSGFGLTF
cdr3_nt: TGCAGTGCTAGAGACACCGGGACAAGGGGCTCTGGATTTGGCCTGACTTTC

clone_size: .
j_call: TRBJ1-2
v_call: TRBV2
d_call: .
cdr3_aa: CASSEAAGRGYTF
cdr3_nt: TGTGCCAGCAGTGAAGCGGCAGGACGAGGCTACACCTTC

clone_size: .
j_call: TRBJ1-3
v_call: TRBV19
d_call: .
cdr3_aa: CASSEIRAEAFFGQGTIYF
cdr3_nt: .

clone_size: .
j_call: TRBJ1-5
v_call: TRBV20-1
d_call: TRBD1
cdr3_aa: CSALKTGERQPQHF
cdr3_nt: TGCAGTGCCTTGAAGACAGGGGAGCGGCAGCCCCAGCATTTT